What follows are 2 T cell receptor beta chains derived from one specimen sequenced in a study of beta chain features in type 1 diabetes listed by TCRdb under 2018. Receptors were amplified or captured by the immunoSEQ multiplex PCR assay. The High Capacity cDNA Reverse Transcription Kit was used to reverse transcribe all of the isolated RNA, meaning that expressed TCRB transcripts were what got sequenced. TCRdb took over this immuneACCESS table, retaining in-frame rearrangements with V and J assigned. Such tables are incomplete; in checked studies, under half of the missing clones stem from an unresolved V gene, and the remainder is unexplained. This sample lists under 550,000 clones; approximately 10% were detected once. The top ten constitute roughly 0.046% of the sample. Sequences were obtained from naive CD4+ T cells from blood. The cell subset or site label for this specimen denotes: true naive CD4+ T cells. These receptors all stem from a woman under 30 in good health.

This clone showed up just a few times. The rearrangement joins TRBV30 to TRBJ1-2; D is unresolved. V was shortened by 4 bases and J by 6 bases, with 9 bases between the two germline ends. The germline V gene encodes CDR1 GTSNPN and CDR2 SVGIG (reference sequence). CDR3 length equals 11 residues. CDR3: CAWNRVHGYTF. The CDR3 nucleotides read TGTGCCTGGAATCGGGTCCATGGCTACACCTTC.

The table lists this clone with a few counts. The rearrangement links TRBV6-1 to TRBJ2-4, with TRBD1 as a possible D gene (5 bases). The germline V and J ends were trimmed by 5 bases and 9 bases, with 14 bases remaining between them. The V gene's germline CDR1 is MNHNS and CDR2 SASEGT. This CDR3 has 13 amino acids. This CDR3 is CASSNQGDSIQYF. As DNA, the CDR3 is TGTGCCAGCAGTAACCAGGGCGATAGCATTCAGTACTTC.